This T cell receptor beta chain emerged from a study of blood T cell repertoires in COVID-19 (dated by TCRdb to 2019 to 2021). With regard to the full study: Collaborator samples came from the United States, Italy and Spain and covered acute and convalescent phases of COVID-19. Samples were obtained from the ongoing ImmuneRACE study (first 160 participants) and from 1,000 to 1,500 subjects provided by 6 global collaborators. The material from the prospective study consisted of cDNA or gDNA derived from T cells, B-cell-depleted T cells, or PBMCs. Sample metadata almost always included a de-identified subject ID, COVID-19 status, age in years and sex. Where available, HLA class I and class II types were taken from metadata supplied by the sample provider and were not determined by assay-based typing. The dataset comprised deeply sampled blood TCRbeta repertoires from subjects exposed to, actively infected with, or recovered from COVID-19. The repertoires were released in a freely available public database intended as a resource for research on the immune response to SARS-CoV-2. What the authors observed across the whole study: The amount of clinical and demographic metadata varied by source and participant and was provided uncurated.

The CDR3 runs 15 residues from the cysteine to the phenylalanine. The DNA shown is the 45-base CDR3, in frame from base 1. CDR1 and CDR2 are read off the germline V gene as SGHRS and YFSETQ. Clipping removes 2 bases from V and 5 bases from J, with 1 as the unmatched junction base count. Each collaborating institution followed its own protocols to collect whole blood in K2EDTA tubes. Collaborator samples were shipped for TCRbeta analysis as frozen whole blood, isolated PBMCs, or DNA extracted from either sample type. TCRbeta CDR3 regions were amplified from genomic DNA by means of the immunoSEQ Assay, a bias-controlled multiplex PCR. Per the authors' processing: Within the assay, amplification of reference gene primers was used to estimate how many nucleated cells each sample contained. To quantify the absolute abundance of each unique TCRbeta CDR3 rearrangement, sequence reads were collapsed and filtered. For each sample, productive Simpson clonality was calculated as the square root of Simpson's diversity index over productive rearrangements. Sourced from immuneACCESS, this table was stored by TCRdb with only in-frame sequences that have V and J called. A share of the clones is absent; for the studies checked, an unresolved V gene accounts for under half, and the remainder has no known explanation. The DNA was the basis for D and trimming; V, J and clone size are from that table. Counted in this sample were about 93,000 clones; roughly 88% of them appeared once. Of the sample, roughly 1.5% falls within the top ten clones.

As for this clone: The clone's antigen remains unknown. No much larger clonotype is one base removed from it; base qualities were not supplied.

The TCR comes from a human donor with active COVID-19. The donor label of this sample is uncertain. The sequence joins TRBV5-1 to TRBJ2-1; the junction holds 13 bases that match TRBD2. Sequencing was carried out using peripheral blood. The DNA reads TGCGCCAGCAGCTTAACTAGCGGGAGGGACAATGAGCAGTTCTTC. Its protein is CASSLTSGRDNEQFF.